The 9 T cell receptor beta chains presented below share a single source sample, sequenced in a study of blood T cell repertoires in COVID-19. The method was immunoSEQ multiplex PCR; TCRdb's version includes in-frame clones alone and lacks a portion of them. The sample includes about 120,000 clones, roughly 79% of them seen just once. The source material was peripheral blood. These TCRs come from a man between 65 and 80 years old with active or convalescent COVID-19.

The chain recombines TRBV12-5 with TRBJ1-6; TRBD1 matches 10 bases. V lost 5 bases, J lost 7 bases, and 2 bases stayed unmatched. Germline CDR1 and CDR2: LGHNT and FRNRAP. This CDR3 region has 14 residues. The CDR3 region has the DNA TGTGCTAGTGGTGGGGACAGGGGCAATTCACCCCTCCACTTT. The encoded protein is CASGGDRGNSPLHF.

The rearrangement links TRBV28 to TRBJ2-2; D might be TRBD2 (6 bases). V was clipped by 2 bases and J by 6 bases, with 13 bases between them. CDR3 length: 15 residues. Germline V lookup: CDR1 MDHEN, CDR2 SYDVKM. CDR3 DNA: TGTGCCAGCAGTTTAAGTACGGGGAGGTCCGGGGAGCTGTTTTTT. It codes for CASSLSTGRSGELFF.

CDR3 sequence: CASSDEQYF. DNA of the CDR3: TGCGCCAGCAGCGACGAGCAGTACTTC. This sequence joins TRBV23-1 and TRBJ2-7; D unclear. TRBV23-1 qualifies as an ORF whose function is uncertain. Trimming left V 6 bases short and J 5 bases short, with 2 bases between. CDR3 size: 9 residues.

This clone was found once. The chain is built from TRBV4-1 and TRBJ2-2; perhaps TRBD2 as D (6 bases). The CDR3 sequence is 13 residues long. Germline CDR1 reads MGHRA; CDR2 reads YSYEKL. The V end was cut by 4 bases, the J end by 4 bases, with 7 bases between. The DNA for the CDR3 is TGCGCCAGCAGCCCGGAGGGCACCGGGGAGCTGTTTTTT. Translation: CASSPEGTGELFF.

The V and J genes are TRBV30 and TRBJ1-2, with 8 bases aligning to TRBD1. CDR1 GTSNPN and CDR2 SVGIG come from the germline V gene (reference sequence). This CDR3 is built from 15 residues. The V and J ends lost 0 bases and 3 bases, in that order; junction bases with no gene match: 6. The CDR3 loop is CAWSVWDRRYYGYTF. CDR3 in DNA: TGTGCCTGGAGTGTCTGGGACAGGCGATACTATGGCTACACCTTC.

The genes are TRBV7-9 and TRBJ1-2; the D gene is possibly TRBD1 (6 bases). Germline loops: CDR1 SEHNR, CDR2 FQNEAQ (reference sequence). This CDR3 spans 15 amino acids. Trimming pared 3 bases from V and 8 bases from J, leaving 19 bases between. The CDR3 loop reads CASSFTGGATGGYTF. In DNA form, the CDR3 reads TGTGCCAGCAGCTTCACTGGGGGGGCCACGGGCGGCTACACCTTC.

The sample holds one count of this clone. The V gene is TRBV10-3, the J gene TRBJ2-1; TRBD2 matches 10 bases. The CDR3 length is 14 residues. Germline V lookup: CDR1 ENHRY, CDR2 SYGVKD. V lost 8 bases and J lost 3; bases outside the gene matches: 4. The CDR3 bases are TGTGCCATCCGCGGGACTAGCGACTACAATGAGCAGTTCTTC. Residues: CAIRGTSDYNEQFF.

The J gene is TRBJ2-7, the V gene TRBV19, with 9 bases lining up with TRBD2. CDR1 and CDR2 from the germline V gene are LNHDA and SQIVND (reference sequence). This CDR3 comprises 15 residues. With V trimmed by 9 bases and J by 0 bases, 9 bases remained unmatched. The CDR3 sequence is CASSSSGGTSYEQYF. The CDR3 DNA follows: TGTGCCAGCAGTTCCAGCGGGGGGACCTCCTACGAGCAGTACTTC.

The V gene is TRBV5-4, the J gene TRBJ2-1; 8 nucleotides align to TRBD1. With 4 bases clipped from V and 9 bases from J, the junction kept 9 bases outside the gene matches. Germline V gives CDR1 SGHNT, CDR2 YYREEE (reference sequence). The CDR3 sequence is 14 residues long. The CDR3 DNA is TGTGCCAGCAGCCAGACAGGGGCGGTTGGTGAGCAGTTCTTC. Its protein is CASSQTGAVGEQFF.